This entry describes one TCR beta chain. Its antigen is unknown. The run depth of the assay was deep. Sequencing was performed with immunoSEQ multiplex PCR; in TCRdb, only in-frame clones are kept and a portion is missing. In the table there are some 2.1 million clones, 95% of which are singletons. The entry originates in a study of shared clonotypes between healthy human individuals. Study-wide context: Participating donors consisted of two women and a few men aged 18 to 49. Findings of the study overall: Sorted-subset sequencing, rarefaction showed, was incomplete despite large depth.

Germline trimming cut 1 base from V and 5 bases from J; bases unmatched to any gene: 4. CDR1 is SGHTA, CDR2 FQGNSA, per germline. CDR3 length: 14 residues. J is TRBJ2-7 and V is TRBV7-2; 8 bases agree with TRBD1. Sequenced input: naive CD4+ T cells sorted from blood. Subset specified: CD45RA+ positively selected. The clonotype comes from a man between 18 and 29 years old in good health. The CDR3 bases are TGTGCCAGCAGCTTAGATCCAGGGGGCGACGAGCAGTACTTC. Its translation: CASSLDPGGDEQYF.